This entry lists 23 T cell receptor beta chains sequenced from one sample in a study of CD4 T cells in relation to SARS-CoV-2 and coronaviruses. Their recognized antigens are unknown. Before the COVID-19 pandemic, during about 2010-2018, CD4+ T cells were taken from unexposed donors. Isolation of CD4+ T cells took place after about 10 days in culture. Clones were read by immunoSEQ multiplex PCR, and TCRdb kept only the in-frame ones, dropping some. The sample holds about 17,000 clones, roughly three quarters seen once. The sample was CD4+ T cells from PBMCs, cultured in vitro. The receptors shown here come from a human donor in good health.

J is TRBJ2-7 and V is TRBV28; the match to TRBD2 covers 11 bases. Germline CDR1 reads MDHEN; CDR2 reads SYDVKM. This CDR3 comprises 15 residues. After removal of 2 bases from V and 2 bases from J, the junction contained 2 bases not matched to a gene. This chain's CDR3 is CASSLRSGGAYEQYF. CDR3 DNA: TGTGCCAGCAGTTTACGTAGCGGGGGGGCCTACGAGCAGTACTTC.

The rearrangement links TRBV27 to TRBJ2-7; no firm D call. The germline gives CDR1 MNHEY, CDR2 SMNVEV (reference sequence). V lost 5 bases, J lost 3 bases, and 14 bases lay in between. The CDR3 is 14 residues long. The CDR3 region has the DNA TGTGCCAGCAGTATGGGCGTGAAGTTCTACGAGCAGTACTTC. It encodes CASSMGVKFYEQYF.

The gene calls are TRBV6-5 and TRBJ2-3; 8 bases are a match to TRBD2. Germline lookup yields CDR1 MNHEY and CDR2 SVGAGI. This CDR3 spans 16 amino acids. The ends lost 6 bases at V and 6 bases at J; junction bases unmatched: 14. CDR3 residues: CASSYASGPEGDTQYF. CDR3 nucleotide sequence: TGTGCCAGCAGCTACGCTAGCGGGCCCGAAGGGGATACGCAGTATTTT.

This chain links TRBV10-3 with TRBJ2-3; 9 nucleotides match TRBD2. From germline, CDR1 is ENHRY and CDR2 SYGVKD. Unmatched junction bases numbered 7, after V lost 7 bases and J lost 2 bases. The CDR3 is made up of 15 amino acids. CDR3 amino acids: CAIMDSGGATDTQYF. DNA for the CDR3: TGTGCCATCATGGATAGCGGGGGAGCCACAGATACGCAGTATTTT.

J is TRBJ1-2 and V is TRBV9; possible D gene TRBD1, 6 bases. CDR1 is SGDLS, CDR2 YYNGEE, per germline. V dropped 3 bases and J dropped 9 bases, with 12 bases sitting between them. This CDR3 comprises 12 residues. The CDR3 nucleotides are TGTGCCAGCAGCGGTAGCAGGGGTAGCTACACCTTC. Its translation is CASSGSRGSYTF.

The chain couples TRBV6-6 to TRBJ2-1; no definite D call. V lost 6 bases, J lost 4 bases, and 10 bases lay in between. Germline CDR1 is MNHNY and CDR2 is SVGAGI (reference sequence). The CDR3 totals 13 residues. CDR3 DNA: TGTGCCAGCAGGATCGACGGTTACAATGAGCAGTTCTTC. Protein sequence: CASRIDGYNEQFF.

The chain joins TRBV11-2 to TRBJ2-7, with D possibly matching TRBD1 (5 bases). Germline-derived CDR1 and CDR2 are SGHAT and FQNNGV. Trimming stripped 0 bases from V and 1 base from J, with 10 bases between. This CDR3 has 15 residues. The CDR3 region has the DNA TGTGCCAGCAGCTTAGAAGCAGGGTGGTCCTACGAGCAGTACTTC. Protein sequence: CASSLEAGWSYEQYF.

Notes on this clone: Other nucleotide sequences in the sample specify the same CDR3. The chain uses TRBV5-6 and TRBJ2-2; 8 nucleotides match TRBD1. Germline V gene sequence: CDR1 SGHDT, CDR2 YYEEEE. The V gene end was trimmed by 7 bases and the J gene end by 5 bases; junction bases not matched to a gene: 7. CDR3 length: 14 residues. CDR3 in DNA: TGTGCCAGCGAGACAGGGGTTCGGACCGGGGAGCTGTTTTTT. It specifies CASETGVRTGELFF.

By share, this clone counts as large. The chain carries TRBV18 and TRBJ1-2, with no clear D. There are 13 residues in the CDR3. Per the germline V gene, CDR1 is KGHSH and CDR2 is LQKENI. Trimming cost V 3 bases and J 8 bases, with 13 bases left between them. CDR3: CASSPEPVAGYTF. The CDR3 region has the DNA TGTGCCAGCTCACCCGAACCGGTAGCAGGCTACACCTTC.

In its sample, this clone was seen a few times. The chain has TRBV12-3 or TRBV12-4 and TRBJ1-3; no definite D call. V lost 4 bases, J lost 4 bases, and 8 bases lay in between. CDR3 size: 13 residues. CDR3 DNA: TGTGCCAGCAGTTCCCTAGGGGGAAACACCATATATTTT. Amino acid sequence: CASSSLGGNTIYF.

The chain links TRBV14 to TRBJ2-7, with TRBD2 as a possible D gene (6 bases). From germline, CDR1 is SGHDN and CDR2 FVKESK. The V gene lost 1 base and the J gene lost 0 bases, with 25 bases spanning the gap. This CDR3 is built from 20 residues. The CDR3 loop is CASSQGGSRAATEGSYEQYF. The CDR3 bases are TGTGCCAGCAGCCAAGGAGGGTCCCGTGCGGCTACGGAGGGCTCCTACGAGCAGTACTTC.

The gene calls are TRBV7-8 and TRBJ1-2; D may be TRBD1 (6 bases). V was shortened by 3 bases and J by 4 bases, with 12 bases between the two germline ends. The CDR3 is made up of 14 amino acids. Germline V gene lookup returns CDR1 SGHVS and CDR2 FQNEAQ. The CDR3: CASSLGTSTYGYTF. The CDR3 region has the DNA TGTGCCAGCAGCTTGGGGACAAGCACCTATGGCTACACCTTC. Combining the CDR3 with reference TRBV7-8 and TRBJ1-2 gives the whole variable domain GAGVSQSPRYKVAKRGQDVALRCDPISGHVSLFWYQQALGQGPEFLTYFQNEAQLDKSGLPSDRFFAERPEGSVSTLKIQRTQQEDSAVYLCASSLGTSTYGYTFGSGTRLTVV.

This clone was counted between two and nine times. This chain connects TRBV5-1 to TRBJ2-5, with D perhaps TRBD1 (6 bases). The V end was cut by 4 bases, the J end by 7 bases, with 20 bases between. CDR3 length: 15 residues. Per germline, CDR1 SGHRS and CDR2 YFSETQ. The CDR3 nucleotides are TGCGCCAGCAGCCTTGGCCAGGGGCCCCGGAGGACCCAGTACTTC. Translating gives CASSLGQGPRRTQYF.

The chain's CDR3 is CALQGRSTDTQYF. CDR3 nucleotide sequence: TGTGCCCTACAGGGACGTAGCACAGATACGCAGTATTTT. V usage is TRBV30 and J usage is TRBJ2-3, with D possibly TRBD1 on 6 matching bases. This CDR3 region has 13 residues. V lost 8 bases and J 0 bases, leaving 12 bases between the germline ends. CDR1 GTSNPN and CDR2 SVGIG come from the germline V gene (reference sequence).

The CDR3 DNA sequence: TGCAGCGTTATCCCTGGGAACAGGGGGGCGAACACTGAAGCTTTCTTT. Translating it yields CSVIPGNRGANTEAFF. The chain is built from TRBV29-1 and TRBJ1-1; 8 nucleotides agree with TRBD1. This CDR3 comprises 16 residues. Trimming cost V 5 bases and J 1 base; bases outside gene matches: 12. Per the germline V gene, CDR1 is SQVTM and CDR2 is ANQGSEA.

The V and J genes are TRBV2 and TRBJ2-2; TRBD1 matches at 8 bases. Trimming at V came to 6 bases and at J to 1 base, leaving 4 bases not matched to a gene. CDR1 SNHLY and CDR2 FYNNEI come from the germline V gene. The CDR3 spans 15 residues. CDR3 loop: CASREGTGNTGELFF. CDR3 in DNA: TGTGCCAGCAGAGAGGGGACAGGGAACACCGGGGAGCTGTTTTTT.

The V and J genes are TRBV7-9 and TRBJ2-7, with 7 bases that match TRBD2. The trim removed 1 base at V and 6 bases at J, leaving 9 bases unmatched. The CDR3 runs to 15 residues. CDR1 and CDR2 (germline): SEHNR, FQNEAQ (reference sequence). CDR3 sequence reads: CASSLGAGVQAEQYF. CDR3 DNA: TGTGCCAGCAGCTTAGGGGCGGGAGTTCAGGCCGAGCAGTACTTC.

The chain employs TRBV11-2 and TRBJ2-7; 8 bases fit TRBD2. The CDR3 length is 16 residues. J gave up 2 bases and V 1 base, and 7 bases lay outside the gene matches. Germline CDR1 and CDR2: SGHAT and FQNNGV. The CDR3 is CASSLGRLAGTYEQYF. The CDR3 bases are TGTGCCAGCAGCTTAGGTCGTCTAGCGGGTACCTACGAGCAGTACTTC. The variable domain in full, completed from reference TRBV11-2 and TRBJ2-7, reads EAGVAQSPRYKIIEKRQSVAFWCNPISGHATLYWYQQILGQGPKLLIQFQNNGVVDDSQLPKDRFSAERLKGVDSTLKIQPAKLEDSAVYLCASSLGRLAGTYEQYFGPGTRLTVT.

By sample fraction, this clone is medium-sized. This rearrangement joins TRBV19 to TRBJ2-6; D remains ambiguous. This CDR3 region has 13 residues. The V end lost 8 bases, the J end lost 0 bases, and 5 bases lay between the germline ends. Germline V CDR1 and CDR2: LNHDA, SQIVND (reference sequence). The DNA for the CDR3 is TGTGCCAGTTATCGCTCTGGGGCCAACGTCCTGACTTTC. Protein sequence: CASYRSGANVLTF. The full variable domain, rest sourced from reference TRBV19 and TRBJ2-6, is DGGITQSPKYLFRKEGQNVTLSCEQNLNHDAMYWYRQDPGQGLRLIYYSQIVNDFQKGDIAEGYSVSREKKESFPLTVTSAQKNPTAFYLCASYRSGANVLTFGAGSRLTVL.

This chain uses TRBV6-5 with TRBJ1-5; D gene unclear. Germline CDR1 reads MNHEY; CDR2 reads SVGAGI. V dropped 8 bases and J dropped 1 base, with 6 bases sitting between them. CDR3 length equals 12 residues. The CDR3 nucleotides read TGTGCCAGCGGAGACAGCAATCAGCCCCAGCATTTT. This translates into CASGDSNQPQHF.

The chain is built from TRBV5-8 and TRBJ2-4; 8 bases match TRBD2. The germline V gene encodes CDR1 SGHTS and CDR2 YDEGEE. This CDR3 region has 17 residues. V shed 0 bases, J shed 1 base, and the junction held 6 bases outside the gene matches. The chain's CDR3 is CASSLGLAGWAKNIQYF. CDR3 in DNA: TGTGCCAGCAGCTTGGGGCTAGCGGGCTGGGCCAAAAACATTCAGTACTTC.

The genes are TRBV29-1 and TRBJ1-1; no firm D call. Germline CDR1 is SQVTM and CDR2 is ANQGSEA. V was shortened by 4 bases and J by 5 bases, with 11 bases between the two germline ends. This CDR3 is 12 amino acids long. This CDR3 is CSVAQPGTEAFF. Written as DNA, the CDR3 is TGCAGCGTTGCCCAACCGGGTACTGAAGCTTTCTTT.

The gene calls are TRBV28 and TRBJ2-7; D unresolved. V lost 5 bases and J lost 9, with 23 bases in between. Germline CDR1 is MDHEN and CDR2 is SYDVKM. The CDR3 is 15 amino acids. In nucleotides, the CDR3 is TGTGCCAGCAGTGGGCAGCCAACGGCCCTACGAGGGCAGTACTTC. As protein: CASSGQPTALRGQYF.